Presented here are 20 T cell receptor beta chains from one specimen sequenced in a study of T cell changes during pregnancy in multiple sclerosis (dated by TCRdb to the late 2010s). The library was produced with the immunoSEQ multiplex PCR assay. Drawn from immuneACCESS, this table holds only the in-frame rearrangements with V and J called that TCRdb kept. Clones are partly lost; checked studies trace under half to an unresolved V gene and leave the rest unexplained. The sample table records approximately 92,000 clones; 92% of these occur just once. Together, the top ten hold more than 1.5% of the sample. This specimen was peripheral blood, taken in the first trimester of pregnancy. The receptors derive from a female donor with multiple sclerosis, enrolled in a pregnancy study.

The CDR3 spells CASSLGGDPNTEAFF. CDR3 in DNA: TGCGCCAGCAGCTTGGGGGGGGACCCGAACACTGAAGCTTTCTTT. V usage is TRBV5-1 and J usage is TRBJ1-1; D perhaps matches TRBD1 (5 bases). The germline CDR1 and CDR2 sequences are SGHRS and YFSETQ. V was cut by 0 bases and J by 1 base, with 10 bases left in between. The CDR3 extends over 15 amino acids.

The chain combines TRBV4-2 with TRBJ1-2, with TRBD1 matching 9 bases. This CDR3 region has 16 residues. V dropped 4 bases and J dropped 2; count of bases not matched to a gene: 8. In germline, CDR1 is LGHNA, CDR2 YNFKEQ. The CDR3: CASSPGTGLDNYGYTF. The CDR3 DNA sequence: TGTGCCAGCAGCCCCGGGACAGGGTTGGACAACTATGGCTACACCTTC.

The chain is built from TRBV27 and TRBJ1-3, with TRBD1 as a possible D gene (6 bases). V lost 0 bases and J 4 bases, leaving 10 bases between the germline ends. This CDR3 is 15 amino acids long. CDR1 is MNHEY, CDR2 SMNVEV, per germline (reference sequence). CDR3 nucleotide sequence: TGTGCCAGCAGTTTATCGCAGGGGTGGGGAAACACCATATATTTT. This encodes CASSLSQGWGNTIYF.

The chain has TRBV28 and TRBJ2-5, with TRBD2 as a possible D gene (7 bases). The CDR3 is made up of 13 amino acids. Germline CDR1 MDHEN, CDR2 SYDVKM. The V gene lost 6 bases and the J gene lost 4 bases, with 12 bases spanning the gap. CDR3 region: CASRGGQSETQYF. The CDR3, as DNA: TGTGCCAGCAGGGGGGGGCAGTCAGAGACCCAGTACTTC.

This chain joins TRBV7-9 and TRBJ1-2; D gene unclear. The V gene's germline CDR1 is SEHNR and CDR2 FQNEAQ (reference sequence). The CDR3 length is 14 residues. Trimming stripped 11 bases from V and 4 bases from J, with 20 bases between. For the CDR3, the DNA is TGTGCCGGAGGTACCGGCACAGTCTCCTATGGCTACACCTTC. This translates into CAGGTGTVSYGYTF.

The chain couples TRBV2 to TRBJ1-2; no definite D call. The CDR3 extends over 11 amino acids. V lost 6 bases to trimming and J lost 7 bases, with 9 bases between them. CDR1 and CDR2 from the germline V gene are SNHLY and FYNNEI. The DNA for the CDR3 is TGTGCCAGCAGCGTGACGGGTGGCTACACCTTC. It specifies CASSVTGGYTF.

The rearrangement uses TRBV6-5 and TRBJ2-5; D is unclear. Germline V lookup: CDR1 MNHEY, CDR2 SVGAGI. Trimming took off 3 bases at V and 4 bases at J, with 9 bases between the two ends. This CDR3 has 13 residues. DNA for the CDR3: TGTGCCAGCAGTTATTCGGTTGTAGAGACCCAGTACTTC. It specifies CASSYSVVETQYF.

The V and J genes are TRBV14 and TRBJ2-5; perhaps TRBD2 as D (6 bases). Trimming pared 0 bases from V and 9 bases from J, leaving 17 bases between. CDR3 length: 15 amino acids. Germline CDR1 reads SGHDN; CDR2 reads FVKESK. The CDR3 loop reads CASSQDVRGIGAQYF. The CDR3 DNA reads as TGTGCCAGCAGCCAAGACGTCCGGGGGATTGGGGCCCAGTACTTC.

The V and J genes are TRBV6-1 and TRBJ2-1, with TRBD2 matching over 9 bases. This CDR3 is built from 15 residues. CDR1 and CDR2 (germline): MNHNS, SASEGT. Trimming took 8 bases from V and 6 from J; bases not matched to a gene: 11. The CDR3 loop reads CASGTTLAGLNEQFF. For the CDR3, the DNA is TGTGCCAGCGGGACCACTCTAGCGGGACTCAATGAGCAGTTCTTC.

This chain links TRBV10-2 with TRBJ2-2, with 11 nucleotides matching TRBD2. Germline assignment: CDR1 WSHSY and CDR2 SAAADI. V lost 6 bases to trimming and J lost 6 bases; unmatched junction nucleotides: 15. The CDR3 length is 18 residues. CDR3: CASRGGLAVPRVAGELFF. The CDR3 DNA is TGCGCCAGCAGGGGGGGACTAGCGGTCCCCCGAGTGGCCGGGGAGCTGTTTTTT.

The rearrangement joins TRBV14 to TRBJ2-7; the match to TRBD1 covers 8 bases. This CDR3 spans 15 amino acids. V trimming: 4 bases; J trimming: 6 bases; junction bases outside the gene matches: 11. Germline V gene data show CDR1 as SGHDN and CDR2 as FVKESK. The CDR3 sequence: CASSRDRGAASEQYF. The CDR3 DNA reads TGTGCCAGCAGCCGAGACAGGGGAGCCGCCAGCGAGCAGTACTTC.

This chain joins TRBV6-1 and TRBJ2-7, with TRBD1 identical over 8 bases. CDR3 length equals 15 residues. From germline, CDR1 is MNHNS and CDR2 SASEGT. With V trimmed by 5 bases and J by 6 bases, 12 bases remained unmatched. The CDR3 bases are TGTGCCAGCAGTTTCATAACCGGGACAGGCGGCGAGCAGTACTTC. It encodes CASSFITGTGGEQYF.

The chain joins TRBV18 to TRBJ1-5; D call uncertain. This CDR3 has 16 amino acids. Germline CDR1 is KGHSH and CDR2 is LQKENI. V lost 5 bases to trimming and J lost 2 bases, with 16 bases between them. The chain's CDR3 is CASSARGEGGNQPQHF. In DNA form, the CDR3 reads TGTGCCAGCTCAGCACGAGGCGAAGGTGGCAATCAGCCCCAGCATTTT.

The genes are TRBV13 and TRBJ1-2; 12 bases align to TRBD1. In germline, CDR1 is PRHDT, CDR2 FYEKMQ (reference sequence). This CDR3 is 18 amino acids long. Unmatched junction bases numbered 11, after V lost 2 bases and J lost 4 bases. The CDR3 bases are TGTGCCAGCAGCTTAAGGCGGGACAGGGGGCTGTTTACCTATGGCTACACCTTC. It codes for CASSLRRDRGLFTYGYTF.

The rearrangement joins TRBV27 to TRBJ1-4, with D tentatively TRBD1 (6 bases). V was cut by 0 bases and J by 10 bases, with 15 bases left in between. The germline V gene has CDR1 MNHEY and CDR2 SMNVEV (reference sequence). The CDR3 is 15 amino acids. The CDR3, as DNA: TGTGCCAGCAGTTTATCGAGGGGGGGGAGCGGAAAACTGTTTTTT. This encodes CASSLSRGGSGKLFF.

The chain is built from TRBV30 and TRBJ2-1, with a tentative D call TRBD2 (6 bases). This CDR3 region has 15 residues. CDR1 and CDR2 (germline): GTSNPN, SVGIG (reference sequence). Trimming left V 3 bases short and J 5 bases short, with 17 bases between. Written as DNA, the CDR3 is TGTGCCTGGAGAATTGCTTACCCGGGGGACAATGAGCAGTTCTTC. Protein: CAWRIAYPGDNEQFF. Complete variable domain (other parts from reference TRBV30 and TRBJ2-1): SQTIHQWPATLVQPVGSPLSLECTVEGTSNPNLYWYRQAAGRGLQLLFYSVGIGQISSEVPQNLSASRPQDRQFILSSKKLLLSDSGFYLCAWRIAYPGDNEQFFGPGTRLTVL.

This sequence joins TRBV9 and TRBJ2-1; D gene uncertain. V was clipped by 2 bases and J by 0 bases, with 9 bases between them. The length of the CDR3 is 15 residues. CDR1 is SGDLS and CDR2 is YYNGEE in the germline V gene. Here the CDR3 reads CASSVNAASYNEQFF. The CDR3 DNA is TGTGCCAGCAGCGTCAACGCGGCCTCCTACAATGAGCAGTTCTTC.

This chain connects TRBV27 to TRBJ2-1, with TRBD2 as a possible D gene (6 bases). V gave up 6 bases and J gave up 7 bases, with 19 bases separating them. Germline values: CDR1 MNHEY, CDR2 SMNVEV (reference sequence). CDR3 size: 15 residues. CDR3 region: CASRIRGLPANEQFF. DNA for the CDR3: TGTGCCAGCAGGATACGAGGACTACCAGCGAATGAGCAGTTCTTC.

This clone was observed once. The chain couples TRBV15 to TRBJ2-7; D is possibly TRBD2 (5 bases). Trimming left V 3 bases short and J 2 bases short, with 17 bases between. The CDR3 loop spans 16 amino acids. Germline values: CDR1 LNHNV, CDR2 YYDKDF (reference sequence). CDR3 DNA sequence: TGTGCCACCAGCAGGGAGGCCGAGCAGTCACCCTACGAGCAGTACTTC. Encoded protein: CATSREAEQSPYEQYF.

This clone is a singleton in its sample. This rearrangement joins TRBV5-4 to TRBJ2-7, with 10 bases fitting TRBD2. J lost 3 bases, V lost 4 bases, and 7 bases had no gene match. The CDR3 totals 15 residues. The germline V gene has CDR1 SGHNT and CDR2 YYREEE (reference sequence). CDR3 amino acids: CASSVLAGALYEQYF. The CDR3 DNA reads as TGTGCCAGCAGCGTCCTAGCGGGAGCCCTCTACGAGCAGTACTTC.